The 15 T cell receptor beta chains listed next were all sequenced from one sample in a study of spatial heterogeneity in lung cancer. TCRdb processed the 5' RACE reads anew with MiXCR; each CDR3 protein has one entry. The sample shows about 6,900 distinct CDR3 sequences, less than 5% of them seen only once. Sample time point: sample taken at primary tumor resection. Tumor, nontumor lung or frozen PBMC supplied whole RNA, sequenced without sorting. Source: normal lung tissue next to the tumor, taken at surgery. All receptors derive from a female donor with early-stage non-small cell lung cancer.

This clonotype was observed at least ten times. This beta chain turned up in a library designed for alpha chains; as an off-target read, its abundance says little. Here the CDR3 DNA reads TGTGCCAGCAGTTTCAGGGGAAGCAATCAGCCCCAGCATTTT. This translates into CASSFRGSNQPQHF. V gene TRBV27 combines with J gene TRBJ1-5, with a weak D call TRBD1 (6 bases). V was shortened by 3 bases and J by 1 base, with 7 bases between the two germline ends. CDR3 length: 14 amino acids. The germline V gene has CDR1 MNHEY and CDR2 SMNVEV (reference sequence).

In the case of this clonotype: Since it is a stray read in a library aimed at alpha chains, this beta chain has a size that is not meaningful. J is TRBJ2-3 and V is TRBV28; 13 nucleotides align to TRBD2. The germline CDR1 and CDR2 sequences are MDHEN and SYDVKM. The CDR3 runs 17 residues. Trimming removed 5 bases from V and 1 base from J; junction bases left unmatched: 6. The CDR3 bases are TGTGCCAGCAGTCGGACTAGCGGGAGCCTTGGCACAGATACGCAGTATTTT. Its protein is CASSRTSGSLGTDTQYF.

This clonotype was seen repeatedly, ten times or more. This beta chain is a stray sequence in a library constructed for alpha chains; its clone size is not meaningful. Written as DNA, the CDR3 is TGCAGTGCTAGAGACTACAATTGGGACACTGAAGCTTTCTTT. Its protein product is CSARDYNWDTEAFF. The rearrangement joins TRBV20-1 to TRBJ1-1; D uncertain. This CDR3 is built from 14 residues. Germline V lookup: CDR1 DFQATT, CDR2 SNEGSKA (reference sequence). The V end lost 0 bases, the J end lost 3 bases, and 11 bases lay between the germline ends.

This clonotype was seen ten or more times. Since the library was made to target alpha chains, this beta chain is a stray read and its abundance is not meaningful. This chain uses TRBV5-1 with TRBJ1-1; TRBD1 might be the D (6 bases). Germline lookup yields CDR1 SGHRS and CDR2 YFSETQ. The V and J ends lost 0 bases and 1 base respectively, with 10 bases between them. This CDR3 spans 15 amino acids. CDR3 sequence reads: CASSLDTGTNTEAFF. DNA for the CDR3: TGCGCCAGCAGCTTGGACACAGGGACGAACACTGAAGCTTTCTTT.

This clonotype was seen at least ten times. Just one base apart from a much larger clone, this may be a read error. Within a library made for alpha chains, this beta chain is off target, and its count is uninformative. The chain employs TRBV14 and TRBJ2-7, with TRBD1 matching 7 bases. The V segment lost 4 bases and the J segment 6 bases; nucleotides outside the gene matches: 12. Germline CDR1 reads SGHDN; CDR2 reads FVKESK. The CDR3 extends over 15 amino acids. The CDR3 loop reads CASSLLTGDFVEQYF. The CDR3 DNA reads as TGTGCCAGCAGCCTTCTCACAGGGGATTTCGTCGAGCAGTACTTC.

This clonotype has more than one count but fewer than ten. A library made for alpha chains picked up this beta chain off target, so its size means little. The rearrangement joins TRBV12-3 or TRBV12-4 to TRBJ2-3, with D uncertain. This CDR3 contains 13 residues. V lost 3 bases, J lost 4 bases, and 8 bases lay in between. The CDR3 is CASSFGSADTQYF. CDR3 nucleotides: TGTGCCAGCAGTTTTGGGTCCGCAGATACGCAGTATTTT.

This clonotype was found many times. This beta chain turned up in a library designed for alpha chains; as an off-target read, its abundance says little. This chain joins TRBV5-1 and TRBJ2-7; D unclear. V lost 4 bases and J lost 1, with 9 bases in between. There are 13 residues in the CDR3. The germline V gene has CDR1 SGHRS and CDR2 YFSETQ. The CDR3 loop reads CASSVSGSYEQYF. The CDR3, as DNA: TGCGCCAGCAGCGTGTCTGGGTCCTACGAGCAGTACTTC.

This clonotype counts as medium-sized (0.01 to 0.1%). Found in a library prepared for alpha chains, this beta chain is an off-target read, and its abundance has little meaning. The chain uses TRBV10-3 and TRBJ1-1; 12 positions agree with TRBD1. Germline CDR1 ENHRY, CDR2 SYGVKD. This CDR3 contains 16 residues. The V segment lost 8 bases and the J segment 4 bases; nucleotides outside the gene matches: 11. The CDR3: CAIRVFGTGGRTEAFF. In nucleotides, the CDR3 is TGTGCCATCCGAGTATTTGGGACAGGGGGCCGCACTGAAGCTTTCTTT.

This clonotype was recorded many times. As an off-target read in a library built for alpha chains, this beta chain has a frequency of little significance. The CDR3 is CASKIAGGLYEQYF. In DNA form, the CDR3 reads TGTGCCAGCAAAATAGCGGGGGGGCTGTACGAGCAGTACTTC. The gene calls are TRBV6-5 and TRBJ2-7, with 11 nucleotides matching TRBD2. This CDR3 comprises 14 residues. Trimming at V came to 7 bases and at J to 4 bases, leaving 6 bases not matched to a gene. The V gene's germline CDR1 is MNHEY and CDR2 SVGAGI.

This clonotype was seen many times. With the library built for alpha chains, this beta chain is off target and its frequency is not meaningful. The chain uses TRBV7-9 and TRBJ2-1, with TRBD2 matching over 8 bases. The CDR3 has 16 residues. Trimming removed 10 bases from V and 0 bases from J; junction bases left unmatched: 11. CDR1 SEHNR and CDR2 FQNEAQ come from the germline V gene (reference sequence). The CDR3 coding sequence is TGTGCCATTATACTAGCGGACAGCGACTCCTACAATGAGCAGTTCTTC. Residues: CAIILADSDSYNEQFF.

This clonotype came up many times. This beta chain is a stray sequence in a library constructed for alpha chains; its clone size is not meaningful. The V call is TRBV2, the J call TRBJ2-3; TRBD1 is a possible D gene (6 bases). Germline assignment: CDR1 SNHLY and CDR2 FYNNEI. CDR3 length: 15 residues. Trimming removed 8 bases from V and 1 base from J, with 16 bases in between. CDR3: CASRGAAGGTDTQYF. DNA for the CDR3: TGTGCCAGCCGAGGGGCGGCAGGGGGCACAGATACGCAGTATTTT.

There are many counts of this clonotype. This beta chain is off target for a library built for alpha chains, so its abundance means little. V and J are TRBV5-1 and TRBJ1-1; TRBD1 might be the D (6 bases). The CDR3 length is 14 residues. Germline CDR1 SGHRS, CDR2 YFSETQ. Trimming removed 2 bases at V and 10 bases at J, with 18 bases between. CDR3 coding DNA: TGCGCCAGCAGCTTAAGGGCAGGGGATGGACTAGCTTTCTTT. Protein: CASSLRAGDGLAFF.

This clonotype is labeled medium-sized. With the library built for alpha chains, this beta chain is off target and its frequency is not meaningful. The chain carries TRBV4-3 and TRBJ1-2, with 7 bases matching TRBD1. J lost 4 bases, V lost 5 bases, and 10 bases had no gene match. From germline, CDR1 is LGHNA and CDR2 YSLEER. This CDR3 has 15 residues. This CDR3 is CASSYAGTAGYGYTF. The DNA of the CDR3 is TGCGCCAGCAGCTACGCCGGGACAGCGGGCTATGGCTACACCTTC.

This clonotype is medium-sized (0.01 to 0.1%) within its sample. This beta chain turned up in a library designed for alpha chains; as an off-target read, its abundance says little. The CDR3 DNA follows: TGTCGAAACAGGGAGGTCAATCAGCCCCAGCATTTT. Protein product: CRNREVNQPQHF. This rearrangement joins TRBV10-3 to TRBJ1-5; D is perhaps TRBD1 (6 bases). This CDR3 has 12 residues. Looked up from germline, CDR1 is ENHRY and CDR2 is SYGVKD.

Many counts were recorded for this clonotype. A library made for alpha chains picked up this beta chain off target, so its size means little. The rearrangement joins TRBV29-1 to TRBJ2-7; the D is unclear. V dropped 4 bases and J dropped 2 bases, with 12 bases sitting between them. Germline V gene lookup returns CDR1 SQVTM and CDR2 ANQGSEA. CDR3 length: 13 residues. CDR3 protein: CSVVRTETYEQYF. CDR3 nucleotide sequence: TGCAGCGTTGTCCGTACGGAAACCTACGAGCAGTACTTC.